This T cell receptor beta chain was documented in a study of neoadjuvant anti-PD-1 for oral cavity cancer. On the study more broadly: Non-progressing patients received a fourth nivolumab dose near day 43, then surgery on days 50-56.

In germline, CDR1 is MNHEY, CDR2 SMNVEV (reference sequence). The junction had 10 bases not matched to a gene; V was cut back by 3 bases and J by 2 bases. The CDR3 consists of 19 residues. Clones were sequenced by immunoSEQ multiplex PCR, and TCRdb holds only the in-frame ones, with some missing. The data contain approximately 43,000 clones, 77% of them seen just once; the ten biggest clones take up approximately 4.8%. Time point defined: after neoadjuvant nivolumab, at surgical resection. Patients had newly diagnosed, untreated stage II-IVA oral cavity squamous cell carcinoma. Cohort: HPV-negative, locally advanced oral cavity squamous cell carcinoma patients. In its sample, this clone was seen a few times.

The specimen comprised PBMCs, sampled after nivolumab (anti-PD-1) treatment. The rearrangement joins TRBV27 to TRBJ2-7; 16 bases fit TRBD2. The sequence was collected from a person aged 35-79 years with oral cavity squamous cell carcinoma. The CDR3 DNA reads TGTGCCAGCAGTTTCACATCGGGACTAGCGGGAGGGCCTGCCTACGAGCAGTACTTC. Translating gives CASSFTSGLAGGPAYEQYF.